This T cell receptor (beta chain) was recovered during a study of beta chain features in type 1 diabetes. Overall study results and limits: High-TCR-expressing cells could be over-represented by cDNA sequencing. It was among patients, rather than healthy donors, that naive, central memory and Treg TCRB repertoires appeared more similar. Shortening that was moderate but significant affected the TCRB CDR3s of Type 1 diabetes patients in all four CD4+ subsets.

This clone was seen more than once but under ten times. Its cognate antigen is unknown. The V gene lost 6 bases and the J gene lost 0 bases, with 6 bases spanning the gap. Germline-derived CDR1 and CDR2 are PRHDT and FYEKMQ (reference sequence). The CDR3 covers 12 residues. The authors reverse transcribed all of the isolated RNA, so sequencing captured expressed TCRB transcripts. TCRdb keeps only in-frame clones here, not all; method: immunoSEQ multiplex PCR. The sample carries about 170,000 clones, approximately 8.1% recorded once. The purity of all sorted populations exceeded 95%. The chain links TRBV13 to TRBJ2-7; D is unclear. The sample comprised central memory CD4+ T cells from blood. The receptor's source is a man between 18 and 29 years old with type 1 diabetes. The CDR3 bases are TGTGCCAGCAGGCGGAGCTCCTACGAGCAGTACTTC. Its protein is CASRRSSYEQYF.